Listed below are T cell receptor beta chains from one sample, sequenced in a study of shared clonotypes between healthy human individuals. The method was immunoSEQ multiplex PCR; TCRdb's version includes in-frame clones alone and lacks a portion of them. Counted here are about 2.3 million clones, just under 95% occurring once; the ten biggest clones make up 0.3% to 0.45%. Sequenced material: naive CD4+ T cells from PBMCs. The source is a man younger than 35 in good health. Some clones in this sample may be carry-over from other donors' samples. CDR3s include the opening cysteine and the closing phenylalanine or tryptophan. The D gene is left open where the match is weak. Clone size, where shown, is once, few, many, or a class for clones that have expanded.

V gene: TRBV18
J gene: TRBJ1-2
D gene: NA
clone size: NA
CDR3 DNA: TGTGCCAGCTCACCACGAATGGGAGGGGATGGCTACACCTTC
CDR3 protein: CASSPRMGGDGYTF

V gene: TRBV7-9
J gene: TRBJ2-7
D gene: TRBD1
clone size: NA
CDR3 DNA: TGTGCCAGCAGCCTCGAACAGGGGCTTCAGTACTTC
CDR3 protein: CASSLEQGLQYF

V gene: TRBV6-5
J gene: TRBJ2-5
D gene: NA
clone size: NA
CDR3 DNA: TGTGCCAGCAGTTACTCGATTGGAGGGGGCTTGGAGACCCAGTACTTC
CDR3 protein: CASSYSIGGGLETQYF

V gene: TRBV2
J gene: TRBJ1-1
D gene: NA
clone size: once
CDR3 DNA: TGTGCCAGCTTACAGAGGCAGGGTGACACTGAAGCTTTCTTT
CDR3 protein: CASLQRQGDTEAFF

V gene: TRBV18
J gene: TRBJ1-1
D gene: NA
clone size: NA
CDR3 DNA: TGTGCCAGCTCACCGGACCGCTACATGAACACTGAAGCTTTCTTT
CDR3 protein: CASSPDRYMNTEAFF

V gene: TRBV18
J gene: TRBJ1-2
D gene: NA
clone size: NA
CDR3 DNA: TGTGCCAGCTCATCCCAAGGGTCTAACTATGGCTACACCTTC
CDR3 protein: CASSSQGSNYGYTF

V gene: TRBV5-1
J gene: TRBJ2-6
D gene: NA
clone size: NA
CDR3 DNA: TGCGCCAGCAGCTTTAGGACCGAGAGCTCTGGGGCCAACGTCCTGACTTTC
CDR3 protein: CASSFRTESSGANVLTF

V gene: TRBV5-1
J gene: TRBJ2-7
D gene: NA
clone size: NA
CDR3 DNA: TGCGCCAGCAGCTTGGGGCGGACCCACTACGAGCAGTACTTC
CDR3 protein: CASSLGRTHYEQYF

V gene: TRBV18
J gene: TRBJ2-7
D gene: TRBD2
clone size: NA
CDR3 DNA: TGTGCCAGCTCACCTCCCGCTAGCGGGAGGGCGGGCGAGCAGTACTTC
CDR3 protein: CASSPPASGRAGEQYF

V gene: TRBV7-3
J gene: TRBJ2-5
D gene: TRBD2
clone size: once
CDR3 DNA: TGTGCCAGCAGCCTTGGGGCGGGAGGCCCCCAAGAGACCCAGTACTTC
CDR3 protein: CASSLGAGGPQETQYF

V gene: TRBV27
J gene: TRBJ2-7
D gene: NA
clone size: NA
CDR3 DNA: TGTGCCAGCAGTTTTAGCGCCAACTCCTACGAGCAGTACTTC
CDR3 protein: CASSFSANSYEQYF

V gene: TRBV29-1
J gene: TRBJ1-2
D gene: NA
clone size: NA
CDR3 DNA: TGCAGCGCATCTGACAGAAACGACTATGGCTACACCTTC
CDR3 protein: CSASDRNDYGYTF

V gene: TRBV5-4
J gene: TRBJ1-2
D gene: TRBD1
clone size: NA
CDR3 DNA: TGTGCCAGCAGCCAGGACAGGGGGCGATCAAGCGATGGCTACACCTTC
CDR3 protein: CASSQDRGRSSDGYTF

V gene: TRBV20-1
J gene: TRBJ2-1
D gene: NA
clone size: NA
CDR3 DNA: TGCAGTGCTCGGCAGGGCTATGAGCAGTTCTTC
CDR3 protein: CSARQGYEQFF

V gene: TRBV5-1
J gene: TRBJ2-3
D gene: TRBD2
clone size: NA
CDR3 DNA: TGCGCCAGCAGCAAGGGGACTAGAGGCGGCACAGATACGCAGTATTTT
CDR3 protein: CASSKGTRGGTDTQYF

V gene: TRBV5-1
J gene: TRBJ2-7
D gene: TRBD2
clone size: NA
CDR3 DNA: TGCGCCAGCAGCTTTTTAGCGGGAGGTGCCAACGAGCAGTACTTC
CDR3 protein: CASSFLAGGANEQYF

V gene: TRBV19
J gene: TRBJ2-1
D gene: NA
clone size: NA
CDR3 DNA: TGTGCCAGTAGTAGAAAACTAGCCCGCTCCTACAATGAGCAGTTCTTC
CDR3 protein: CASSRKLARSYNEQFF

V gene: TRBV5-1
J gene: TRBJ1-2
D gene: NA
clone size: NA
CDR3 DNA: TGCGCCAGCAGCTTGGGGCACTTCGCAAACTATGGCTACACCTTC
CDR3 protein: CASSLGHFANYGYTF

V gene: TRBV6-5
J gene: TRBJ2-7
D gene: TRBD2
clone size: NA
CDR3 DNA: TGTGCCAGCAGTAGGCTAGCGGGAGACCTGTACTTC
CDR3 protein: CASSRLAGDLYF

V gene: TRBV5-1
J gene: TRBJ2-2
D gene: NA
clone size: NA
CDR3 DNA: TGCGCCAGCAGCTTGGAAGGGGCCCGCACCGGGGAGCTGTTTTTT
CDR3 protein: CASSLEGARTGELFF

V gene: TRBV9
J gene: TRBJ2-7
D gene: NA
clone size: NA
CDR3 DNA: TGTGCCAGCAGCCCCCACCCCGCCAGGGGGGTCTACGAGCAGTACTTC
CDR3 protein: CASSPHPARGVYEQYF

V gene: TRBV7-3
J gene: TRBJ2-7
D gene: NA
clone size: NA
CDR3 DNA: TGTGCCAGCAGCTTAATCCCCGGGCCAGGCGGCGAGCAGTACTTC
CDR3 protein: CASSLIPGPGGEQYF

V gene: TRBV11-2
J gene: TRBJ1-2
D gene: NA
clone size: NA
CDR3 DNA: TGTGCCAGCAGCTTAGTGCTAGGACAGCTGACCTCTAACTATGGCTACACCTTC
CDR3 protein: CASSLVLGQLTSNYGYTF

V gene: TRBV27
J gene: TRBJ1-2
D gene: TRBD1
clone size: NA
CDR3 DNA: TGTGCCAGCAGTCCAACAGGGGGCAGGGTCCCTAGTTTATATGGCTACACCTTC
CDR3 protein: CASSPTGGRVPSLYGYTF

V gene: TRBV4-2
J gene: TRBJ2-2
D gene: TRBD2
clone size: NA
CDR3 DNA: TGTGCCAGCAGCCAAGATCAATGGCGGGAGGGCGACACCGGGGAGCTGTTTTTT
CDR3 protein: CASSQDQWREGDTGELFF

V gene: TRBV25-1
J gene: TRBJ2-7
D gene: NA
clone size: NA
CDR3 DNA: TGTGCCAGCACGAGAGGAGGGAGCTCCTACGAGCAGTACTTC
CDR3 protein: CASTRGGSSYEQYF

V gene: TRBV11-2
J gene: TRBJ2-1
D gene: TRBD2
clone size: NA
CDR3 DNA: TGTGCCAGCAGCCCTCGACTAGCCGAGCTCTACAATGAGCAGTTCTTC
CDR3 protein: CASSPRLAELYNEQFF

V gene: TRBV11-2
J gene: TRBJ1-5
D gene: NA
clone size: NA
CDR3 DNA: TGTGCCAGCAGCCCACAGGGTTTTCAGCCCCAGCATTTT
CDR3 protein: CASSPQGFQPQHF

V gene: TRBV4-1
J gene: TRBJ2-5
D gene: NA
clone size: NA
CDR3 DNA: TGCGCCAGCAGCCAAGCCACCACCAGCGGACAAGAGACCCAGTACTTC
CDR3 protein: CASSQATTSGQETQYF

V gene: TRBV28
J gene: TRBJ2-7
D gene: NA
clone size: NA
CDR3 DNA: TGTGCCAGCAGCCAAACGGGGAACAGGCTTAACTACGAGCAGTACTTC
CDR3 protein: CASSQTGNRLNYEQYF

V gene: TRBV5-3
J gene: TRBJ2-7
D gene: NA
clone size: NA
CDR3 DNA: TGTGCCAGAAGCTTGAAGGACAGACCCTACGAGCAGTACTTC
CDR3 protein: CARSLKDRPYEQYF

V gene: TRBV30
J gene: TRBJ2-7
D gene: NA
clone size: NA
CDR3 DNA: TGTGCCTGGAGTGTATCAAGGACAGAGGCCTACGAGCAGTACTTC
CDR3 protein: CAWSVSRTEAYEQYF

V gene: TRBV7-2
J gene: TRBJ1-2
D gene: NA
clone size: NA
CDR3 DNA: TGTGCCAGCAGCTTAGGAGAGCTTGGCTACACCTTC
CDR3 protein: CASSLGELGYTF

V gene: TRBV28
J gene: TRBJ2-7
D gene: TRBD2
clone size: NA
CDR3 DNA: TGTGCCACAACTAGCGGTCCCTACGAGCAGTACTTC
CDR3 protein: CATTSGPYEQYF

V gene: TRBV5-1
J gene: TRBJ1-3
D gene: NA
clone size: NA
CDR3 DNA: TGCGCCAGCAGCCCGGGCTACGCCGGAAACACCATATATTTT
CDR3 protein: CASSPGYAGNTIYF

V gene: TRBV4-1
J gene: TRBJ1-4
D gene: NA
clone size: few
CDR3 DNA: TGCGCCAGCAGCCAGACGGACCGCCGAAGGAATGAAAAACTGTTTTTT
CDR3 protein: CASSQTDRRRNEKLFF

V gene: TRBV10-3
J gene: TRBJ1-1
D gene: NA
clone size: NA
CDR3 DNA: TGTGCCATCAGTGGGACAGTCGGGACTGAAGCTTTCTTT
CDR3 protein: CAISGTVGTEAFF

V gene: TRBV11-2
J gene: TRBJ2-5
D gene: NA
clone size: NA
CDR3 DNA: TGTGCCAGCAGCCTAACCTGGGGGTCAGGGACCCAGTACTTC
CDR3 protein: CASSLTWGSGTQYF